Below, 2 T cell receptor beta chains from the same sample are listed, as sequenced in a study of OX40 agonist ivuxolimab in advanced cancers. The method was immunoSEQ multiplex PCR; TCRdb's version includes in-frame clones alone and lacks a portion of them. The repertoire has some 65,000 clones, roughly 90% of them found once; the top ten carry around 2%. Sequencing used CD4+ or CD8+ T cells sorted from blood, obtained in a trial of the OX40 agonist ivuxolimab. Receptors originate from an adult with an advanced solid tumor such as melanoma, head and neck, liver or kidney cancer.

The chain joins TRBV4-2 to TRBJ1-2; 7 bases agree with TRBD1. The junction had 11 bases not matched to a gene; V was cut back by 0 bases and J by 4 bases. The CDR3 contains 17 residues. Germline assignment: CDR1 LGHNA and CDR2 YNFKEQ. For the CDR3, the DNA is TGTGCCAGCAGCCAAGATTTAACCTTCCCAGGGGGCTATGGCTACACCTTC. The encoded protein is CASSQDLTFPGGYGYTF.

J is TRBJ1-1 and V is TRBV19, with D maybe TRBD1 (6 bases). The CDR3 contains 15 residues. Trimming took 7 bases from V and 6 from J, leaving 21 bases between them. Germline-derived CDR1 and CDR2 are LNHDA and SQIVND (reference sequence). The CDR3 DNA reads TGTGCCAGTACCCGTGGGGGGCGCGTCAATCCTGAAGCTTTCTTT. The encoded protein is CASTRGGRVNPEAFF.